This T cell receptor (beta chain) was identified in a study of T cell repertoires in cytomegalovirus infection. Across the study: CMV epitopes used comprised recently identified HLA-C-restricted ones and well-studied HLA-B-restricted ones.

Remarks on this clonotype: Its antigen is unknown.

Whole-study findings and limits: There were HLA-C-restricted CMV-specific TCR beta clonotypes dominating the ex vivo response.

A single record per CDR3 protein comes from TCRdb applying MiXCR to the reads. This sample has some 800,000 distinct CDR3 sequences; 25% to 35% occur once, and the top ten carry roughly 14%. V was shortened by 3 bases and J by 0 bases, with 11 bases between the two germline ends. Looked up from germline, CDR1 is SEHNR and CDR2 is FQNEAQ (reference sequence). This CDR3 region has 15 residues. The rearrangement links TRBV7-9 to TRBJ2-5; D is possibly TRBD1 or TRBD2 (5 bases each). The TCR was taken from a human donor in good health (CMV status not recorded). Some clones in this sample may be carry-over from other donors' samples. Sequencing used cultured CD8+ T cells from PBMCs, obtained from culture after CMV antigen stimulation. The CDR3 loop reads CASSFRREYQETQYF. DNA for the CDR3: TGTGCCAGCAGCTTCCGCAGGGAGTACCAAGAGACCCAGTACTTC.